This TCR beta chain stems from a study of regulatory T cells in long-lasting Graves disease. For the study at large: Positive TSH receptor antibodies alongside over 5 years of antithyroid drugs were what marked Graves' disease as persistent. Notes on the study in general: TRBV28, TRBJ1-2 and TRBJ2-5 were segments that persistent disease favored.

Arm-PCR of CDR3 regions with iRepertoire HTBI primers generated TCR beta libraries. TCRdb redid the calling of the multiplex PCR reads with MiXCR, one entry per CDR3 protein. The table has about 470,000 distinct CDR3 sequences, about 22% seen once. This clonotype was recorded many times. Its antigen is currently unknown. Documented time point: persistent/refractory GD, antithyroid drugs over 5 years with positive TRAb. The TCR library was prepared using RNA isolated from PBMCs. A peripheral blood sample, around 8.5 milliliters in volume, was drawn into EDTA tubes. The CDR3 contains 14 residues. Germline CDR1 is SGHAT and CDR2 is FQDESV (reference sequence). The trim removed 6 bases at V and 5 bases at J, leaving 8 bases unmatched.

J is TRBJ1-1 and V is TRBV11-1, with 8 positions matching TRBD1. Sequenced material: peripheral blood mononuclear cells (PBMCs), taken when the disease was refractory, from a patient treated with antithyroid drugs. The origin of this receptor is a female donor with Graves disease. The CDR3 region has the DNA TGTGCCAGCAGTTCTACAGGGGGATTGACTGAAGCTTTCTTT. Amino acids: CASSSTGGLTEAFF.